The clone carrying this T cell receptor (beta chain) was seen once. The target antigen is unknown. This entry is derived from a study of graft-versus-host responses after intestinal transplantation. Profiled with immunoSEQ multiplex PCR; TCRdb holds only in-frame clones, not every one. The sample has just over 85,000 clones, 85% to 95% seen once. Germline V CDR1 and CDR2: LNHDA, SQIVND (reference sequence). Trimming removed 1 base at V and 1 base at J, with 4 bases between. The CDR3 is 14 amino acids. Study-level results: The highest levels of circulating GvH clones went along with early declines in HvG clones after transplant.

This chain links TRBV19 with TRBJ2-2; D remains unclear. The input for sequencing was unstimulated CD8+ T cells sorted from spleen or lymph node cells, taken before transplant. The TCR comes from a human donor who was the organ donor for an intestinal transplant. CDR3 residues: CASSIGQNTGELFF. For the CDR3, the DNA is TGTGCCAGTAGTATAGGGCAGAACACCGGGGAGCTGTTTTTT. Together with reference TRBV19 and TRBJ2-2, the CDR3 gives the full variable domain: DGGITQSPKYLFRKEGQNVTLSCEQNLNHDAMYWYRQDPGQGLRLIYYSQIVNDFQKGDIAEGYSVSREKKESFPLTVTSAQKNPTAFYLCASSIGQNTGELFFGEGSRLTVL.